Included here is one T cell receptor (beta chain) sequence, with context. In the original processing: Using reference gene primer amplification, nucleated cell counts were estimated. Profiled with immunoSEQ multiplex PCR; TCRdb holds only in-frame clones, not every one. V, J and clone size reflect that table, while D and trimming were determined from the DNA. The sample lists 25,000 to 30,000 clones; approximately 80% were seen once. The data were obtained in a study of blood T cell repertoires in COVID-19. Overall study: The origin of the acute and convalescent COVID-19 samples was the United States, Italy and Spain. The analysed material was cDNA or gDNA that came from T cells, B-cell-depleted T cells, or PBMCs.

The CDR3 spans 14 residues. CDR1 is SEHNR and CDR2 is FQNEAQ in the germline V gene (reference sequence). Deletions cut 5 bases from V and 5 bases from J, with 12 bases between. The sample was peripheral blood. The receptor comes from an elderly man with active or convalescent COVID-19. This chain links TRBV7-9 with TRBJ1-4, with TRBD1 as a possible D gene (6 bases). Here the CDR3 DNA reads TGTGCCAGCAGCCACCTGGACAGAAATGAAAAACTGTTTTTT. Translated, it gives CASSHLDRNEKLFF.